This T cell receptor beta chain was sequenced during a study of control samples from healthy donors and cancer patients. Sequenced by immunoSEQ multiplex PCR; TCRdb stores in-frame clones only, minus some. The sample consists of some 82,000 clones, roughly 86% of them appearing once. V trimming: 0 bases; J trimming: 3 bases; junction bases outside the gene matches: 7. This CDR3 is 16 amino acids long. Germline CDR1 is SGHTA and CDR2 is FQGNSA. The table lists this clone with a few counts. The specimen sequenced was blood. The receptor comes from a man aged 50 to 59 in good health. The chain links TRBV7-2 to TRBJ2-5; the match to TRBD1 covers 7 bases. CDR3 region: CASSLARGSAEETQYF. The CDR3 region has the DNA TGTGCCAGCAGCTTAGCCAGGGGGTCAGCGGAAGAGACCCAGTACTTC.